What follows are 18 T cell receptor beta chains derived from one specimen sequenced in a study of T cell responses to AZD1222 COVID-19 vaccine. Profiling relied on immunoSEQ multiplex PCR, and the TCRdb table lists in-frame clones only, not all of them. Of about 100,000 clones listed, approximately 87% are singletons. This specimen consisted of peripheral blood, obtained on day 0 of MenACWY control vaccination. The receptors derive from an adult in good health.

V usage is TRBV10-3 and J usage is TRBJ1-6, with no clear D. Germline lookup yields CDR1 ENHRY and CDR2 SYGVKD. V dropped 2 bases and J dropped 0 bases, with 8 bases sitting between them. The CDR3 has 16 residues. The CDR3 loop reads CAISERMSSYNSPLHF. CDR3 bases: TGTGCCATCAGTGAGCGGATGAGCTCCTATAATTCACCCCTCCACTTT.

This chain uses TRBV3-1 (or the pseudogene TRBV3-2) with TRBJ1-1; no reliable D call. The germline V gene encodes CDR1 LGHDT and CDR2 YNNKEL (reference sequence). V lost 0 bases to trimming and J lost 0 bases, with 20 bases between them. The CDR3 runs to 19 residues. The DNA for the CDR3 is TGTGCCAGCAGCCAAGATCTAAGGTTGGCACATTCTATGAACACTGAAGCTTTCTTT. This translates into CASSQDLRLAHSMNTEAFF.

The V call is TRBV6-6, the J call TRBJ1-1; 8 bases agree with TRBD1. Germline V lookup: CDR1 MNHNY, CDR2 SVGAGI (reference sequence). The CDR3 is 15 residues long. J was trimmed by 5 bases and V by 5 bases; bases with no gene match: 10. The CDR3 sequence: CASSLRGRWVTEAFF. CDR3 coding DNA: TGTGCCAGCAGTCTCAGGGGGCGCTGGGTAACTGAAGCTTTCTTT.

The chain employs TRBV19 and TRBJ2-1; 8 bases line up with TRBD2. J was trimmed by 5 bases and V by 3 bases; bases with no gene match: 6. Germline V gives CDR1 LNHDA, CDR2 SQIVND (reference sequence). The CDR3 totals 15 residues. This chain's CDR3 is CASSIRRGADNEQFF. For the CDR3, the DNA is TGTGCCAGTAGTATTAGGCGGGGGGCCGACAATGAGCAGTTCTTC.

The rearrangement links TRBV7-9 to TRBJ2-7; 7 bases align to TRBD2. V was clipped by 3 bases and J by 6 bases; unmatched bases: 5. The CDR3 extends over 13 amino acids. From germline, CDR1 is SEHNR and CDR2 FQNEAQ (reference sequence). In DNA form, the CDR3 reads TGTGCCAGCAGCTTCGGCGGGAGTCCCGAGCAGTACTTC. Translation gives CASSFGGSPEQYF.

The chain couples TRBV5-1 to TRBJ2-7, with D tentatively TRBD1 (7 bases). Per the germline V gene, CDR1 is SGHRS and CDR2 is YFSETQ. The CDR3 totals 14 residues. Trimming removed 4 bases at V and 4 bases at J, with 15 bases between. The CDR3 bases are TGCGCCAGCAGCAACACAGGGGCGGGGTACGAGCAGTACTTC. Amino acid sequence: CASSNTGAGYEQYF.

The CDR3 reads CASSSTGGPYEQYF. The CDR3, as DNA: TGCGCCAGCAGCTCGACAGGGGGCCCATACGAGCAGTACTTC. This rearrangement joins TRBV5-1 to TRBJ2-7, with 10 bases fitting TRBD1. CDR1 and CDR2 from the germline V gene are SGHRS and YFSETQ. V gave up 3 bases and J gave up 4 bases; unmatched junction bases: 4. The CDR3 has 14 amino acids.

The rearrangement joins TRBV5-1 to TRBJ1-4, with D unclear. This CDR3 spans 15 amino acids. Trimming removed 0 bases from V and 14 bases from J, with 20 bases in between. The germline V gene encodes CDR1 SGHRS and CDR2 YFSETQ. CDR3 loop: CASSLEVAPGSGLFF. CDR3 nucleotide sequence: TGCGCCAGCAGCTTGGAGGTCGCCCCCGGGTCGGGGCTGTTTTTT.

The CDR3 spells CASSLQGSGELFF. In DNA, the CDR3 is TGTGCCAGTAGCCTACAGGGGTCCGGGGAGCTGTTTTTT. The chain employs TRBV19 and TRBJ2-2, with 7 bases fitting TRBD1. J lost 6 bases, V lost 6 bases, and 4 bases had no gene match. Per germline, CDR1 LNHDA and CDR2 SQIVND (reference sequence). The CDR3 spans 13 residues.

This chain uses TRBV28 with TRBJ2-1; 10 bases map to TRBD2. This CDR3 is built from 16 residues. The V segment lost 6 bases and the J segment 1 base; nucleotides outside the gene matches: 6. Germline assignment: CDR1 MDHEN and CDR2 SYDVKM. CDR3 sequence (DNA): TGTGCCAGCAGAGCCTCTAGCGGGGGTTCCTACAATGAGCAGTTCTTC. Its translation: CASRASSGGSYNEQFF.

The gene calls are TRBV20-1 and TRBJ2-7; no firm D call. The germline V gene has CDR1 DFQATT and CDR2 SNEGSKA (reference sequence). Trimming pared 7 bases from V and 0 bases from J, leaving 7 bases between. CDR3 length: 11 residues. CDR3 loop: CSVISSYEQYF. For the CDR3, the DNA is TGCAGTGTAATTAGCTCCTACGAGCAGTACTTC.

This sequence joins TRBV4-2 and TRBJ2-2, with D hard to call. With 0 bases removed from V and 2 bases from J, the gap between germline ends came to 4 bases. Germline V gene lookup returns CDR1 LGHNA and CDR2 YNFKEQ. CDR3 length: 14 amino acids. The CDR3 sequence is CASSQEKNTGELFF. The DNA of the CDR3 is TGTGCCAGCAGCCAAGAAAAAAACACCGGGGAGCTGTTTTTT.

The rearrangement links TRBV4-3 to TRBJ2-5, with 11 bases matching TRBD2. V lost 4 bases to trimming and J lost 4 bases; unmatched junction nucleotides: 5. The CDR3 spans 15 residues. CDR1 and CDR2 from the germline V gene are LGHNA and YSLEER. The CDR3, as DNA: TGCGCCAGCAGCCCCCAAACTAGCGGGAGAGAGACCCAGTACTTC. The encoded protein is CASSPQTSGRETQYF.

The chain combines TRBV2 with TRBJ2-1, with 8 bases fitting TRBD1. CDR3 length: 16 residues. J gave up 2 bases and V 6 bases, and 9 bases lay outside the gene matches. Looked up from germline, CDR1 is SNHLY and CDR2 is FYNNEI. The CDR3, as DNA: TGTGCCAGCAGCCGCCAGGACAGGGACACCTACAATGAGCAGTTCTTC. This encodes CASSRQDRDTYNEQFF.

The chain joins TRBV29-1 to TRBJ1-1, with D maybe TRBD1 (5 bases). CDR1 and CDR2 from the germline V gene are SQVTM and ANQGSEA. This CDR3 has 13 amino acids. The germline V and J ends were trimmed by 4 bases and 4 bases, with 13 bases remaining between them. The DNA for the CDR3 is TGCAGCGTTGCTGTAGGTCAGGGCACTGAAGCTTTCTTT. Translation: CSVAVGQGTEAFF.

This chain connects TRBV5-1 to TRBJ2-7; 8 positions agree with TRBD1. From germline, CDR1 is SGHRS and CDR2 YFSETQ. V lost 0 bases and J lost 6; bases outside the gene matches: 5. This CDR3 has 14 amino acids. The CDR3 loop is CASSLGQGAVEQYF. CDR3 DNA: TGCGCCAGCAGCTTGGGCCAGGGGGCGGTCGAGCAGTACTTC.

The chain joins TRBV3-1 (or the pseudogene TRBV3-2) to TRBJ2-1, with 8 nucleotides matching TRBD1. V lost 7 bases to trimming and J lost 7 bases; unmatched junction nucleotides: 12. The CDR3 sequence is 15 residues long. CDR1 LGHDT and CDR2 YNNKEL come from the germline V gene (reference sequence). CDR3 DNA: TGTGCCAGCACCGAGCAAGGGACAGGAGGTAATGAGCAGTTCTTC. It codes for CASTEQGTGGNEQFF.

This clone has only one observation. The chain has TRBV27 and TRBJ2-1, with D unresolved. Germline lookup yields CDR1 MNHEY and CDR2 SMNVEV (reference sequence). Trimming took 8 bases from V and 0 from J, leaving 11 bases between them. The CDR3 consists of 14 residues. Written as DNA, the CDR3 is TGTGCCAGCCGGACCCAGAGCTCCTACAATGAGCAGTTCTTC. This encodes CASRTQSSYNEQFF.